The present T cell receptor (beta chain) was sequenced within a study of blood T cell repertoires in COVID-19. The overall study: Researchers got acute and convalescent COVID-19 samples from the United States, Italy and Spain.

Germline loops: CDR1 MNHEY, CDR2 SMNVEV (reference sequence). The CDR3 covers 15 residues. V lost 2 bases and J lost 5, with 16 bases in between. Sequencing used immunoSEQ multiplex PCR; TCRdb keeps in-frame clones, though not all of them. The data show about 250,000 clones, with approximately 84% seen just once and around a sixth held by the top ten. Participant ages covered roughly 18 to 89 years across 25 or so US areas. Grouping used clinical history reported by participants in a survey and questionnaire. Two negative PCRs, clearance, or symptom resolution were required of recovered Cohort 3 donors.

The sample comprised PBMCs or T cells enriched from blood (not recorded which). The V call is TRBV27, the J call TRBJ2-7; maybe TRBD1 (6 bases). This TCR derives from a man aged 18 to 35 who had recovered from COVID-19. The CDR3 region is CASSLVQGRIHEQYF. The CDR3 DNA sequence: TGTGCCAGCAGTTTAGTCCAGGGGAGAATCCACGAGCAGTACTTC.